This T cell receptor beta chain appears in the sequencing data of a study of blood T cell repertoires in COVID-19. Trimming pared 11 bases from V and 3 bases from J, leaving 18 bases between. CDR3 length equals 14 residues. Germline V CDR1 and CDR2: SNHLY, FYNNEI. Per the authors' pipeline: Estimation of nucleated cell counts was performed using reference gene primer amplification. Assay: immunoSEQ multiplex PCR; the TCRdb copy retains only in-frame clones and omits some. V and J calls and clone size come straight from that table; D and trimming were deduced from the DNA. The sample records approximately 300,000 clones, 86% being singletons.

The rearrangement uses TRBV2 and TRBJ2-3; possible D gene TRBD1, 5 bases. What was sequenced was PBMCs or T cells enriched from blood (not recorded which). This clonotype was obtained from a woman aged 18-35 years who had recovered from COVID-19. CDR3 coding DNA: TGTGCCCAAGCAGGCAGGGTGGTTACAGATACGCAGTATTTT. This codes for CAQAGRVVTDTQYF. Drawing the rest from reference TRBV2 and TRBJ2-3, the complete variable domain is EPEVTQTPSHQVTQMGQEVILRCVPISNHLYFYWYRQILGQKVEFLVSFYNNEISEKSEIFDDQFSVERPDGSNFTLKIRSTKLEDSAMYFCAQAGRVVTDTQYFGPGTRLTVL.